This T cell receptor (beta chain) was sequenced for a study of cytomegalovirus exposure and HLA in healthy donors. Findings and limits, study-wide: Being productive about 87% or about 30% of the time was typical of most TCR beta V segments in an earlier analysis. V- and J-gene trimming in TCR beta was tied to a missense DCLRE1C variant by an analysis performed later.

PCR used 60 Vbeta primers and 13 Jbeta primers. Libraries were prepared by immunoSEQ multiplex PCR; TCRdb keeps only in-frame clonotypes and omits some of them. This sample has 120,000 to 150,000 clones, with about 74% found just once. This clone was observed a handful of times. Its antigen remains unidentified. Germline CDR1 SGHVS, CDR2 FNYEAQ. J gave up 2 bases and V 5 bases, and 5 bases lay outside the gene matches. The CDR3 covers 15 residues. Sequencing was carried out using PBMCs. The V gene is TRBV7-6, the J gene TRBJ2-3, with TRBD2 identical over 9 bases. The origin of this receptor is a woman aged 45-65 years in good health and CMV-seronegative. CDR3 sequence: CASSPERGATDTQYF. The CDR3 nucleotides are TGTGCCAGCAGCCCGGAGCGGGGGGCCACAGATACGCAGTATTTT. Combining the CDR3 with reference TRBV7-6 and TRBJ2-3 gives the whole variable domain GAGVSQSPRYKVTKRGQDVALRCDPISGHVSLYWYRQALGQGPEFLTYFNYEAQQDKSGLPNDRFSAERPEGSISTLTIQRTEQRDSAMYRCASSPERGATDTQYFGPGTRLTVL.